This is a list of T cell receptor beta chains from one sample in a study of neurological immune-mediated disorders. TCRdb ran MiXCR on the 5' RACE reads and lists one entry per CDR3 protein. This table has around 64,000 distinct CDR3 sequences, roughly an eighth appearing once. Specimen: PBMCs. The receptors stem from a woman aged 55-70 years with HTLV-1-associated myelopathy (HAM/TSP). The CDR3 runs from the conserved cysteine through the conserved F or W. D genes are given only for firm matches. Clone sizes are given selectively: once, few, many, or a class where the clone is expanded.

d_call	v_call	clone_size	j_call	cdr3_aa	cdr3_nt
TRBD1	TRBV7-2	.	TRBJ2-6	CASSPETGAGANVLTF	TGTGCCAGCAGCCCGGAGACAGGGGCCGGGGCCAACGTCCTGACTTTC
.	TRBV28	few	TRBJ2-5	CASSLRETQYF	TGTGCCAGCAGTTTGCGAGAGACCCAGTACTTC
TRBD2	TRBV29-1	many	TRBJ2-1	CSVSGRRDYNEQFF	TGCAGCGTTAGCGGGAGAAGGGACTACAATGAGCAGTTCTTC
.	TRBV5-6	many	TRBJ2-1	CASKSRASSPPLIQNEQFF	TGTGCCAGCAAGTCCAGGGCTAGTTCCCCTCCCCTAATACAAAATGAGCAGTTCTTC
.	TRBV9	many	TRBJ1-6	CASSVGTNSPLHF	TGTGCCAGCAGCGTAGGAACGAATTCACCCCTCCACTTT
.	TRBV29-1	.	TRBJ2-3	CSVPRHVALTDTQYF	TGCAGCGTCCCGAGACATGTGGCCTTGACAGATACGCAGTATTTT
.	TRBV19	many	TRBJ2-7	CASSRGSDRKQQYF	TGTGCCAGTAGTAGGGGGAGCGACAGAAAACAGCAGTACTTC
.	TRBV7-2	many	TRBJ2-3	CASSLGGSATSTDTQYF	TGTGCCAGCAGCTTAGGAGGTAGCGCTACTAGCACAGATACGCAGTATTTT
TRBD1	TRBV20-1	many	TRBJ2-7	CSALNSDRNNEQYF	TGCAGTGCTCTTAATTCGGACAGGAACAACGAGCAGTACTTC
TRBD2	TRBV5-1	many	TRBJ2-7	CASSFGASGIYEQYF	TGCGCCAGCAGCTTTGGTGCTAGCGGGATCTACGAGCAGTACTTC
.	TRBV28	many	TRBJ1-5	CASSTGQNSNQPQHF	TGTGCCAGCAGTACCGGACAGAATAGCAATCAGCCCCAGCATTTT
.	TRBV5-1	many	TRBJ2-3	CASSLEPGATDTQYF	TGCGCCAGCAGCTTGGAGCCAGGGGCGACAGATACGCAGTATTTT
.	TRBV5-1	many	TRBJ1-1	CASSSGMQDTEAFF	TGCGCCAGCAGCTCGGGAATGCAGGACACTGAAGCTTTCTTT
TRBD2	TRBV4-1	many	TRBJ2-3	CASRKLAGVKDTQYF	TGCGCCAGCAGAAAACTAGCGGGAGTTAAAGATACGCAGTATTTT
TRBD1	TRBV6-5	many	TRBJ2-5	CASSKLWDRVSQETQYF	TGTGCCAGCAGCAAACTGTGGGACAGAGTTAGCCAAGAGACCCAGTACTTC
.	TRBV20-1	many	TRBJ2-7	CSASWGSYEQYF	TGCAGTGCTAGTTGGGGCTCGTACGAGCAGTACTTC
.	TRBV29-1	many	TRBJ2-1	CSVESQGPRRNNEQFF	TGCAGCGTTGAATCCCAGGGGCCCCGTAGGAACAATGAGCAGTTCTTC
.	TRBV20-1	many	TRBJ2-3	CSASRLIHSDTQYF	TGCAGTGCTAGCCGCCTGATCCACTCAGATACGCAGTATTTT
TRBD1	TRBV11-2	many	TRBJ1-3	CASSPDRDGNTIYF	TGTGCCAGCAGCCCCGACAGGGATGGAAACACCATATATTTT
TRBD2	TRBV5-1	.	TRBJ2-3	CASSLQGLARAGTDTQYF	TGCGCCAGCAGCTTGCAGGGACTAGCGAGAGCTGGCACAGATACGCAGTATTTT
.	TRBV7-9	many	TRBJ1-1	CASSLGGDSGAFF	TGTGCCAGCAGCTTAGGAGGAGACTCCGGGGCTTTCTTT
TRBD1	TRBV28	many	TRBJ2-1	CASSFRDREVLQFF	TGTGCCAGCAGTTTCCGGGACAGGGAAGTTCTGCAGTTCTTC
.	TRBV5-1	.	TRBJ2-3	CASSLRGRPGDMQYF	TGCGCCAGCAGCTTACGCGGGCGTCCGGGAGATATGCAGTATTTT
.	TRBV5-1	many	TRBJ2-3	CASSEPGTDTQYF	TGCGCCAGCAGCGAACCGGGCACAGATACGCAGTATTTT
TRBD1	TRBV5-6	many	TRBJ1-1	CASSTGQGWTEAFF	TGTGCCAGCAGTACTGGACAGGGCTGGACTGAAGCTTTCTTT
.	TRBV28	many	TRBJ1-6	CAYQGRSYNSPLHF	TGTGCCTACCAGGGAAGGTCCTATAATTCACCCCTCCACTTT
.	TRBV12-3/TRBV12-4	many	TRBJ1-1	CASSLAENTEAFF	TGTGCCAGCAGTTTAGCAGAGAACACTGAAGCTTTCTTT
TRBD2	TRBV6-5	many	TRBJ2-7	CASRASGSSYEQYF	TGTGCCAGCAGGGCTAGCGGGAGCTCCTACGAGCAGTACTTC